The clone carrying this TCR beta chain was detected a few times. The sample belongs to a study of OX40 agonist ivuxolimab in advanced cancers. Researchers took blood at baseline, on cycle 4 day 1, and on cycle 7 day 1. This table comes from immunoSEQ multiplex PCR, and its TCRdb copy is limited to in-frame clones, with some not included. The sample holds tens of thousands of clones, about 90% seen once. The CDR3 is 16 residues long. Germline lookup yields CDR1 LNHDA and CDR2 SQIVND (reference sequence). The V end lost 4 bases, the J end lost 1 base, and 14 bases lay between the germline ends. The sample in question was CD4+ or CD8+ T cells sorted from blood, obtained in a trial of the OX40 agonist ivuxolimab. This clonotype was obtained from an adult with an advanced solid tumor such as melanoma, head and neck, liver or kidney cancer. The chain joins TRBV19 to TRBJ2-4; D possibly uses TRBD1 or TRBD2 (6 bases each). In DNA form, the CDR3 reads TGTGCCAGTAGTAAGGGGGGAGGACTGGCCAAAAACATTCAGTACTTC. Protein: CASSKGGGLAKNIQYF.